The TCR beta chain described here comes from a study of human T cells and chemical hapten exposure. The V segment lost 3 bases and the J segment 6 bases; nucleotides outside the gene matches: 10. Looked up from germline, CDR1 is MNHEY and CDR2 is SVGEGT. This CDR3 region has 16 residues. Sample time point: patch test 2, 6 weeks after DPC sensitization. Indicated treatment: therapeutic diphenylcyclopropenone sensitization with weekly scalp DPC. TCRdb passed the RACE reads through MiXCR, listing each CDR3 protein once. The table lists about 140,000 distinct CDR3 sequences, about 11% of them singletons, with around 1.4% in the top ten. This clonotype was found many times.

The source is a woman between 45 and 65 years old with alopecia areata. Some clones in this sample may be carry-over from other donors' samples. The chain joins TRBV6-2 or TRBV6-3 to TRBJ1-5, with 8 bases matching TRBD1. The material was whole blood, obtained in connection with sensitization to the hapten diphenylcyclopropenone (DPC). The CDR3 spells CASSYRAGGYGQPQHF. CDR3 DNA: TGTGCCAGCAGTTATCGCGCAGGGGGCTATGGTCAGCCCCAGCATTTT.